This T cell receptor (beta chain) was observed in a study of cytomegalovirus exposure and HLA in healthy donors. Primers for the PCR totalled 60 Vbeta and 13 Jbeta. Sequenced by immunoSEQ multiplex PCR; TCRdb stores in-frame clones only, minus some. The sample carries around 160,000 clones, 75% to 80% recorded once. At sampling all donors were nominally healthy, likely with unrecorded immune exposures. This CDR3 has 15 residues. V dropped 7 bases and J dropped 2; count of bases not matched to a gene: 6. The germline CDR1 and CDR2 sequences are SNHLY and FYNNEI. Points from the study as a whole: Roughly uniform sequencing depth across donors was assumed, possibly incorrectly.

This clone was counted a few times. Its specificity is not known. The chain combines TRBV2 with TRBJ2-2, with 8 bases lining up with TRBD2. The material sequenced was PBMCs. This sequence was found in a man in his forties in good health and CMV-seropositive. The CDR3 protein is CASTVREVNTGELFF. In DNA, the CDR3 is TGTGCCAGCACCGTGCGGGAGGTTAACACCGGGGAGCTGTTTTTT.